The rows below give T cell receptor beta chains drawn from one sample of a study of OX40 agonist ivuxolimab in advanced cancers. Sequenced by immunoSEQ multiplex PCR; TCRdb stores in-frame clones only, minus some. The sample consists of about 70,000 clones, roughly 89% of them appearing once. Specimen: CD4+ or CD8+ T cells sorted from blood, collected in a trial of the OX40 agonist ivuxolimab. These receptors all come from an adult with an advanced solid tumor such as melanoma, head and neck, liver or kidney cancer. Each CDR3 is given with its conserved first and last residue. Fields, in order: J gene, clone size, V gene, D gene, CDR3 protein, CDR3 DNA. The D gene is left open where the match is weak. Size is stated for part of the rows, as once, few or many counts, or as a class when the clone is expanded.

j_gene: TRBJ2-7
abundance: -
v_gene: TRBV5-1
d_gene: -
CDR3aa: CASSLGYEQYF
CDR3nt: TGCGCCAGCAGCTTAGGGTACGAGCAGTACTTC

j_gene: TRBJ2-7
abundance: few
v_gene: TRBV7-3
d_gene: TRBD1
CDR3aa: CASSPSGTGNFYEQYF
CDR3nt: TGTGCCAGCAGCCCAAGTGGGACAGGGAATTTCTACGAGCAGTACTTC

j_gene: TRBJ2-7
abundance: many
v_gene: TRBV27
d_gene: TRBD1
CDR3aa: CASSSGQNAYEQYF
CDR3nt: TGTGCCAGCAGTTCGGGACAGAACGCTTACGAGCAGTACTTC

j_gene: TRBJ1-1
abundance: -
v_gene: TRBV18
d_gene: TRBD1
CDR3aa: CASSPGTAFPSEAFF
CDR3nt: TGTGCCAGCTCACCCGGGACAGCCTTTCCCTCTGAAGCTTTCTTT

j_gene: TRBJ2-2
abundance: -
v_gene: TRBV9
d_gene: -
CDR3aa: CASSVVGGSGELFF
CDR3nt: TGTGCCAGCAGCGTAGTGGGGGGTTCCGGGGAGCTGTTTTTT

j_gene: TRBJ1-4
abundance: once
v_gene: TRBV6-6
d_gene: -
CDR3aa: CASSYLDTEKLFF
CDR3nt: TGTGCCAGCAGTTACTTGGATACTGAAAAACTGTTTTTT

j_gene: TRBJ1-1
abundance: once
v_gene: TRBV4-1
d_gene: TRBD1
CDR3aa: CASSPWTGGLEAFF
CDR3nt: TGCGCCAGCAGCCCCTGGACAGGGGGTCTGGAAGCTTTCTTT

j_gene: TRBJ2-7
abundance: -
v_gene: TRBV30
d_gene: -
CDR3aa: CAWSVTGKEQYF
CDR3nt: TGTGCCTGGAGTGTAACAGGGAAGGAGCAGTACTTC

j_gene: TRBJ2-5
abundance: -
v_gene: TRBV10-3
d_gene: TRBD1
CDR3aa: CAISAQGAGETQYF
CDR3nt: TGTGCCATCAGTGCACAGGGGGCAGGAGAGACCCAGTACTTC

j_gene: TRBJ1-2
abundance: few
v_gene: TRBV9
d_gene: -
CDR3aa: CASSVAENYGYTF
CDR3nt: TGTGCCAGCAGCGTAGCGGAGAACTATGGCTACACCTTC

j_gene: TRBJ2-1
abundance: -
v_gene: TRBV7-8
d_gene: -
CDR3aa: CASSLEWVASDEQFF
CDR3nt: TGTGCCAGCAGCTTAGAATGGGTAGCATCCGATGAGCAGTTCTTC

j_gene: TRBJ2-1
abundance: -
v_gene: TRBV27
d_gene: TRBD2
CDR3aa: CASSLGLAGGYNEQFF
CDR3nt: TGTGCCAGCAGTTTAGGACTAGCGGGAGGATACAATGAGCAGTTCTTC

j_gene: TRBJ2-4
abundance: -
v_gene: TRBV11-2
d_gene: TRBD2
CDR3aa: CASSSPLGGTPLLQYF
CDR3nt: TGTGCCAGCAGCTCTCCGCTGGGGGGGACTCCCCTCTTACAGTACTTC

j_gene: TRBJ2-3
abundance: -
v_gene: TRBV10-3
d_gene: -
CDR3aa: CAIRGVSLGDTQYF
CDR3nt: TGTGCCATCAGGGGGGTCTCCCTTGGGGATACGCAGTATTTT

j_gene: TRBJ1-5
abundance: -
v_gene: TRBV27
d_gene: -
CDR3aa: CASSLSASVGHQPQHF
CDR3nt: TGTGCCAGCAGTTTATCGGCCTCCGTGGGGCATCAGCCCCAGCATTTT

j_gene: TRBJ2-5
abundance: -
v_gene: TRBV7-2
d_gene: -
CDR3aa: CASSSSLASPGAQYF
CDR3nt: TGTGCCAGCAGCTCATCCCTAGCGTCCCCAGGGGCCCAGTACTTC

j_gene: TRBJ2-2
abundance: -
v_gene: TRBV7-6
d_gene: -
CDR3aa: CASSFLTGELFF
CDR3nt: TGTGCCAGCAGCTTCCTTACCGGGGAGCTGTTTTTT

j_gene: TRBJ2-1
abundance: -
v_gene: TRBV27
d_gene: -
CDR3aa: CASLSTGTGVINQQFF
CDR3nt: TGTGCCAGCCTATCGACCGGGACTGGGGTAATCAATCAGCAGTTCTTC

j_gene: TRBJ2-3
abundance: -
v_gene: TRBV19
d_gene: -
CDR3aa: CASSIKGFSTDTQYF
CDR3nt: TGTGCCAGTAGTATTAAGGGATTTAGCACAGATACGCAGTATTTT

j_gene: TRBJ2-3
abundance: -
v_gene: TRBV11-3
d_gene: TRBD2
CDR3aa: CASRGGSTDTQYF
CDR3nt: TGTGCCAGCAGGGGGGGGTCCACAGATACGCAGTATTTT

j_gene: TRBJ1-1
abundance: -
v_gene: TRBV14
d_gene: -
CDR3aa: CASSLTANTEAFF
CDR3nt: TGTGCCAGCAGCCTGACGGCAAACACTGAAGCTTTCTTT

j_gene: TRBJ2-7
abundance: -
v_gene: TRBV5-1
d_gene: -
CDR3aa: CASSLGQGDYEQYF
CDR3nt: TGCGCCAGCAGCTTGGGGCAGGGTGATTACGAGCAGTACTTC

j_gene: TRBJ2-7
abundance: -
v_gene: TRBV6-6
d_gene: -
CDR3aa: CASSYSPTRNAEQYF
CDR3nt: TGTGCCAGCAGTTACTCACCGACAAGGAACGCCGAGCAGTACTTC

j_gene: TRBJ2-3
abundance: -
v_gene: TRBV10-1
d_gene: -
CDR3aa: CASSESLNYPGTQYF
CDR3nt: TGCGCCAGCAGTGAGTCGTTGAATTACCCCGGTACGCAGTATTTT

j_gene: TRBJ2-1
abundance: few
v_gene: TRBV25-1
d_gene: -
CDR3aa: CASRLARGLQFF
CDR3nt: TGTGCCAGCAGGCTAGCGAGGGGCCTTCAGTTCTTC

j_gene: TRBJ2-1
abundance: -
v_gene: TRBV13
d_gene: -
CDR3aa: CASSLGAAGGYYNEQFF
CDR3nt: TGTGCCAGCAGCTTAGGAGCGGCAGGCGGCTACTACAATGAGCAGTTCTTC

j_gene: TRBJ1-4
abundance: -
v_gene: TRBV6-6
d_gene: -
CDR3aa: CASSYLGRDEKLFF
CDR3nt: TGTGCCAGCAGTTACCTGGGGAGGGATGAAAAACTGTTTTTT

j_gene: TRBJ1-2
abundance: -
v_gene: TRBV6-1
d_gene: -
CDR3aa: CASSEAGGSNYGYTF
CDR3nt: TGTGCCAGCAGTGAAGCTGGGGGGTCCAACTATGGCTACACCTTC

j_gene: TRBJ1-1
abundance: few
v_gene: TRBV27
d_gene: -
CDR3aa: CASSLLFGQWPNTEAFF
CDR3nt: TGTGCCAGCAGTTTATTATTCGGACAGTGGCCCAACACTGAAGCTTTCTTT

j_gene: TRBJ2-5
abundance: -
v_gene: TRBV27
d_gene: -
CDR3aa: CASGEFRETQYF
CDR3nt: TGTGCCAGCGGGGAGTTTCGAGAGACCCAGTACTTC

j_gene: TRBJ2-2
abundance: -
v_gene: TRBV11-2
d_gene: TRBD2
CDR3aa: CASSYAASGRVYTGELFF
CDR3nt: TGTGCCAGCAGCTACGCGGCTAGCGGGAGAGTATACACCGGGGAGCTGTTTTTT